The table lists the clone carrying this T cell receptor (beta chain) with a few counts. Its cognate antigen is unknown. This record comes from a study of vaccination and CD4 T cells after COVID-19. As for the study in general: Investigators stimulated cells with overlapping spike peptides drawn from SARS-CoV-2, HCoV-NL63, HCoV-OC43 and HCoV-229E.

Treatment given: approximately nine-day PBMC culture with coronavirus spike peptide pools or control peptides (ViraFEST assay). CD4+ T-cell collection from the unexposed donor predated the COVID-19 pandemic (2011-2018). General study results and limits: From about 20 to 38, the median of SARS-CoV-2-reactive clonotypes rose without reaching significance. A relatively small number of convalescent patients were studied, and no early post-infection timepoints were included.

Researchers used the Oncomine TCR Beta short-read assay to sequence DNA from cultured CD4+ T cells. Once CD4+ T cells had been cultured, genomic DNA was extracted from them. TCRdb reanalysed the PCR reads using MiXCR and keeps one entry per CDR3 protein. This table holds 10,000 or so distinct CDR3 sequences, 34% found once. Trimming cost V 3 bases and J 3 bases, with 11 bases left between them. Germline values: CDR1 MDHEN, CDR2 SYDVKM. The CDR3 spans 14 residues. The clonotype was recovered from a human donor in good health. The rearrangement uses TRBV28 and TRBJ1-1; D not resolved. Sequencing input: CD4+ T cells from blood, cultured in vitro. DNA for the CDR3: TGTGCCAGCAGTTTTGCAGGACCGCACACTGAAGCTTTCTTT. The encoded protein is CASSFAGPHTEAFF.